There are a few counts of the clone carrying this T cell receptor beta chain. Its antigen is still unknown. This sample is part of a study of Graves' ophthalmopathy and Graves' hyperthyroidism. Study conclusions and caveats: Blood samples also showed most expanded thyroid clonotypes exceeding 0.001 frequency.

Investigators amplified TCR beta CDR3 regions from RNA transcripts. HTBI primers primed a first-round RT-PCR, and a second-round multiplex PCR followed. In TCRdb, the multiplex PCR reads were re-called with MiXCR into one record per CDR3 protein. The sample gives some 410,000 distinct CDR3 sequences, roughly 21% of which show up once; 2.5% to 3.5% is in the top ten. J lost 1 base, V lost 4 bases, and 9 bases had no gene match. This CDR3 is 16 amino acids long. The germline V gene encodes CDR1 SGHAT and CDR2 FQDESV (reference sequence). This clonotype was obtained from a woman aged 18-35 years with stable Graves' hyperthyroidism. Sequencing was done on a sample of peripheral blood. The chain has TRBV11-1 and TRBJ2-7, with TRBD2 matching 8 bases. The CDR3, as DNA: TGTGCCAGCAGCTCAACCCGGCTAGCGGGTTCCTACGAGCAGTACTTC. It is translated as CASSSTRLAGSYEQYF.